The present T cell receptor (beta chain) was sequenced within a study of cytomegalovirus exposure and HLA in healthy donors. Study-wide points: In vitro testing confirmed a few CMV-associated chains as specific for CMV antigens.

With respect to this clone: What it binds is unknown.

Libraries were prepared by immunoSEQ multiplex PCR; TCRdb keeps only in-frame clonotypes and omits some of them. The table has under 400,000 clones, approximately 85% seen once. The CDR3 has 13 residues. The germline V gene has CDR1 GTSNPN and CDR2 SVGIG (reference sequence). Trimming removed 6 bases from V and 4 bases from J; junction bases left unmatched: 2. The chain is built from TRBV30 and TRBJ2-1, with 11 bases that match TRBD2. Sequenced input: PBMCs. The TCR originated in a man between 25 and 39 years old in good health and CMV-seronegative. For the CDR3, the DNA is TGTGCCTGTAGCGGGGGGGCTTACAATGAGCAGTTCTTC. Protein: CACSGGAYNEQFF.